The 27 T cell receptor beta chains below were found in one sample sequenced in a study of beta chain features in type 1 diabetes. As every portion of the isolated RNA was reverse transcribed, the sequencing read expressed TCRB transcripts. Only in-frame clones appear in the TCRdb table, and some are missing; sequencing was by immunoSEQ multiplex PCR. The profile shows some 150,000 clones, roughly 10% of them singletons. The sample was central memory CD4+ T cells from blood. These receptors originate from a woman in her thirties or forties in good health.

The chain carries TRBV19 and TRBJ1-1, with D unclear. The CDR3 is 13 amino acids. V was shortened by 7 bases and J by 7 bases, with 16 bases between the two germline ends. Per the germline V gene, CDR1 is LNHDA and CDR2 is SQIVND (reference sequence). CDR3 residues: CASKTLPGYEAFF. Written as DNA, the CDR3 is TGTGCCAGTAAGACCTTGCCGGGGTATGAAGCTTTCTTT.

This CDR3 reads CASRPTGAYTDTQYF. The CDR3 coding sequence is TGCGCCAGCAGACCTACAGGGGCGTACACAGATACGCAGTATTTT. The J gene is TRBJ2-3, the V gene TRBV10-2; 7 nucleotides line up with TRBD1. Trimming at V came to 6 bases and at J to 2 bases, leaving 8 bases not matched to a gene. This CDR3 has 15 amino acids. The germline V gene has CDR1 WSHSY and CDR2 SAAADI.

This clone was observed at least ten times. The V gene is TRBV14, the J gene TRBJ1-2; no clear D gene. The CDR3 runs to 12 residues. CDR1 is SGHDN and CDR2 is FVKESK in the germline V gene. Trimming took off 1 base at V and 5 bases at J, with 5 bases between the two ends. The CDR3 loop is CASSQGRYGYTF. The CDR3 DNA reads TGTGCCAGCAGCCAAGGCAGATATGGCTACACCTTC.

This clone was observed many times. The sample has other DNA sequences that encode this CDR3 too. The chain links TRBV7-2 to TRBJ1-5, with 10 nucleotides matching TRBD1. Germline CDR1 and CDR2: SGHTA and FQGNSA. V trimming: 1 base; J trimming: 4 bases; junction bases outside the gene matches: 7. The CDR3 sequence is 17 residues long. The DNA for the CDR3 is TGTGCCAGCAGCTTAGTCCCACCGGGACAGGGGAATCAGCCCCAGCATTTT. Its translation: CASSLVPPGQGNQPQHF.

This clone was seen a few times. V is TRBV27 and J is TRBJ2-7; 8 nucleotides match TRBD1. This CDR3 region has 17 residues. J was trimmed by 7 bases and V by 5 bases; bases with no gene match: 19. CDR1 and CDR2 from the germline V gene are MNHEY and SMNVEV (reference sequence). The CDR3 bases are TGTGCCAGCAGTCGCGACCCTACCGGGACAGGCCATCGGGAGCAGTACTTC. This encodes CASSRDPTGTGHREQYF.

The chain combines TRBV9 with TRBJ2-6; D might be TRBD1 (6 bases). The CDR3 runs 15 residues. Trimming pared 1 base from V and 13 bases from J, leaving 18 bases between. CDR1 is SGDLS and CDR2 is YYNGEE in the germline V gene. CDR3 bases: TGTGCCAGCAGCGTACTAGGGGCTGAGGGGGATGTCCTGACTTTC. Amino acids: CASSVLGAEGDVLTF.

The rearrangement joins TRBV7-2 to TRBJ1-1; D is ambiguous. The CDR3 is made up of 17 amino acids. From germline, CDR1 is SGHTA and CDR2 FQGNSA. V gave up 1 base and J gave up 1 base, with 16 bases separating them. The CDR3 nucleotides read TGTGCCAGCAGCTTAGTGGTAGCCCCTATGGCGAACACTGAAGCTTTCTTT. It translates to CASSLVVAPMANTEAFF.

This clone was picked up many times. This CDR3 is also generated by other DNA sequences in the sample. The chain links TRBV9 to TRBJ1-2; 7 positions match TRBD1. Unmatched junction bases numbered 4, after V lost 0 bases and J lost 5 bases. Germline V gene lookup returns CDR1 SGDLS and CDR2 YYNGEE. The CDR3 extends over 14 amino acids. This chain's CDR3 is CASSVVAGGYGYTF. The CDR3 nucleotides are TGTGCCAGCAGCGTAGTAGCAGGGGGTTATGGCTACACCTTC. Complete variable domain (other parts from reference TRBV9 and TRBJ1-2): DSGVTQTPKHLITATGQRVTLRCSPRSGDLSVYWYQQSLDQGLQFLIQYYNGEERAKGNILERFSAQQFPDLHSELNLSSLELGDSALYFCASSVVAGGYGYTFGSGTRLTVV.

V gene TRBV6-1 combines with J gene TRBJ2-6, with 8 bases that match TRBD2. Germline V gene data show CDR1 as MNHNS and CDR2 as SASEGT. The CDR3 runs to 19 residues. The junction had 11 bases not matched to a gene; V was cut back by 4 bases and J by 0 bases. The CDR3 reads CASSAFSGTRSSGANVLTF. In nucleotides, the CDR3 is TGTGCCAGCAGTGCCTTTAGCGGGACACGTTCCTCTGGGGCCAACGTCCTGACTTTC.

The sample holds a few counts of this clone. The chain carries TRBV11-2 and TRBJ1-2; TRBD1 might be the D (5 bases). Trimming left V 5 bases short and J 6 bases short, with 10 bases between. The CDR3 runs 12 residues. Looked up from germline, CDR1 is SGHAT and CDR2 is FQNNGV. The CDR3 protein is CASSRQGDGYTF. Written as DNA, the CDR3 is TGTGCCAGCAGCCGCCAGGGTGATGGCTACACCTTC.

This clone has only a few counts. The CDR3 DNA is TGTGCCAGCAGCTTAGGGGCCGGCGATACGCAGTATTTT. Translating gives CASSLGAGDTQYF. The chain combines TRBV7-2 with TRBJ2-3; no firm D call. CDR1 SGHTA and CDR2 FQGNSA come from the germline V gene. The CDR3 is 13 residues long. V lost 1 base and J lost 6, with 8 bases in between.

The V call is TRBV4-2, the J call TRBJ2-5, with 7 bases matching TRBD2. Germline loops: CDR1 LGHNA, CDR2 YNFKEQ. This CDR3 spans 14 amino acids. V lost 5 bases to trimming and J lost 4 bases; unmatched junction nucleotides: 7. In DNA, the CDR3 is TGTGCCAGCAGCTTTTCGGCTAGCGGAGAGACCCAGTACTTC. It specifies CASSFSASGETQYF.

A few counts support this clone. This sequence joins TRBV11-1 and TRBJ1-1, with no clear D. The V gene lost 5 bases and the J gene lost 0 bases, with 10 bases spanning the gap. This CDR3 has 14 amino acids. Germline CDR1 reads SGHAT; CDR2 reads FQDESV (reference sequence). CDR3 DNA: TGTGCCAGCAGCATCGGGAATATGAACACTGAAGCTTTCTTT. It codes for CASSIGNMNTEAFF.

This sequence joins TRBV29-1 and TRBJ1-2, with 7 bases lining up with TRBD1. The CDR3 is 13 amino acids. The J segment lost 4 bases and the V segment lost 4 bases, leaving 6 bases of the junction unmatched. Per germline, CDR1 SQVTM and CDR2 ANQGSEA. The CDR3 loop is CSVGGQKGYGYTF. The CDR3 DNA follows: TGCAGCGTTGGGGGACAGAAGGGCTATGGCTACACCTTC.

This clone was detected a few times. The chain carries TRBV18 and TRBJ2-2; D possibly corresponds to TRBD2 (5 bases). Trimming took off 4 bases at V and 6 bases at J, with 18 bases between the two ends. The CDR3 runs 16 residues. CDR1 and CDR2 (germline): KGHSH, LQKENI. The CDR3: CASSRSGSVVAGELFF. The CDR3 nucleotides read TGTGCCAGCTCACGCTCGGGTAGCGTGGTCGCCGGGGAGCTGTTTTTT.

Worth noting for this clone: Other DNA sequences of this sample code for an identical CDR3. J is TRBJ1-2 and V is TRBV29-1; 11 bases fit TRBD1. The V and J ends lost 3 bases and 8 bases, in that order; junction bases with no gene match: 2. From germline, CDR1 is SQVTM and CDR2 ANQGSEA. The CDR3 runs 12 residues. The CDR3 region is CSVEGQGGGYTF. The CDR3 nucleotides are TGCAGCGTTGAGGGACAGGGGGGGGGCTACACCTTC.

The table lists this clone with many counts. The chain is built from TRBV20-1 and TRBJ2-1; TRBD2 might be the D (5 bases). Looked up from germline, CDR1 is DFQATT and CDR2 is SNEGSKA (reference sequence). The CDR3 contains 11 residues. Trimming cost V 1 base and J 12 bases, with 10 bases left between them. DNA for the CDR3: TGCAGTGCTAGAGTACCGGGAACGCAGTTCTTC. Translating it yields CSARVPGTQFF.

This clone came up a few times. The rearrangement joins TRBV19 to TRBJ1-2; D is possibly TRBD1 (6 bases). The germline V gene encodes CDR1 LNHDA and CDR2 SQIVND (reference sequence). V shed 9 bases and J shed 6 bases, with 20 bases lying between them. The CDR3 runs to 14 residues. The CDR3 sequence: CASTTEGQMDGYTF. The CDR3 coding sequence is TGTGCCAGCACCACGGAAGGACAGATGGATGGCTACACCTTC.

This clone occurred a few times. Distinct nucleotide sequences in the sample also encode this CDR3. DNA of the CDR3: TGTGCCAGCAGCTTCCTATACGAGCAGTACTTC. It is translated as CASSFLYEQYF. The rearrangement uses TRBV7-2 and TRBJ2-7; D call uncertain. The CDR3 contains 11 residues. The V end lost 3 bases, the J end lost 4 bases, and 4 bases lay between the germline ends. From germline, CDR1 is SGHTA and CDR2 FQGNSA. The full variable domain, rest sourced from reference TRBV7-2 and TRBJ2-7, is GAGVSQSPSNKVTEKGKDVELRCDPISGHTALYWYRQSLGQGLEFLIYFQGNSAPDKSGLPSDRFSAERTGGSVSTLTIQRTQQEDSAVYLCASSFLYEQYFGPGTRLTVT.

This chain links TRBV28 with TRBJ1-5; possibly TRBD1 for D (6 bases). The CDR3 has 16 residues. Trimming took off 7 bases at V and 2 bases at J, with 18 bases between the two ends. Per germline, CDR1 MDHEN and CDR2 SYDVKM. CDR3 amino acids: CASTAGTMHGNQPQHF. DNA of the CDR3: TGTGCCAGCACGGCAGGGACAATGCACGGCAATCAGCCCCAGCATTTT.

This clone was observed many times. The chain employs TRBV7-9 and TRBJ1-1; 7 positions agree with TRBD1. Germline values: CDR1 SEHNR, CDR2 FQNEAQ (reference sequence). V lost 5 bases to trimming and J lost 3 bases; unmatched junction nucleotides: 6. The CDR3 contains 14 residues. The CDR3 region is CASSRGQSDTEAFF. CDR3 bases: TGTGCCAGCAGCCGGGGACAGTCGGACACTGAAGCTTTCTTT.

This clone was seen many times. The gene calls are TRBV14 and TRBJ2-7, with D uncertain. V was shortened by 1 base and J by 7 bases, with 5 bases between the two germline ends. Germline assignment: CDR1 SGHDN and CDR2 FVKESK. The CDR3 loop spans 11 amino acids. CDR3 DNA: TGTGCCAGCAGCCAAGCGAGAGAGCAGTACTTC. Encoded protein: CASSQAREQYF.

V and J are TRBV2 and TRBJ2-5; 8 positions agree with TRBD2. V lost 10 bases, J lost 4 bases, and 11 bases stayed unmatched. CDR3 length: 14 residues. Germline values: CDR1 SNHLY, CDR2 FYNNEI. In DNA form, the CDR3 reads TGTGCCACCTCCCGGGACGGGAGGGGAGAGACCCAGTACTTC. Amino acids: CATSRDGRGETQYF.

The chain employs TRBV15 and TRBJ2-5, with 9 bases identical to TRBD2. This CDR3 comprises 15 residues. Germline V gives CDR1 LNHNV, CDR2 YYDKDF (reference sequence). V lost 1 base to trimming and J lost 3 bases; unmatched junction nucleotides: 3. CDR3 region: CATSRAGTSKETQYF. CDR3 in DNA: TGTGCCACCAGCAGAGCCGGGACTAGCAAAGAGACCCAGTACTTC.

The sample holds a few counts of this clone. This chain joins TRBV5-5 and TRBJ2-7; TRBD1 is a possible D gene (6 bases). The V end lost 4 bases, the J end lost 0 bases, and 17 bases lay between the germline ends. In germline, CDR1 is SGHKS, CDR2 YYEKEE (reference sequence). The CDR3 has 16 amino acids. The CDR3 DNA sequence: TGTGCCAGCAGCCAAGCGCAGGGGACCAGCTCCTACGAGCAGTACTTC. Protein: CASSQAQGTSSYEQYF.

This clone came up a few times. V is TRBV7-2 and J is TRBJ1-2; no clear D gene. The CDR3 covers 19 residues. Per germline, CDR1 SGHTA and CDR2 FQGNSA. Trimming took 1 base from V and 2 from J, leaving 23 bases between them. In DNA form, the CDR3 reads TGTGCCAGCAGCTTAGTCGTTAGCCCTCGAGCCGGAGGAAACTATGGCTACACCTTC. This encodes CASSLVVSPRAGGNYGYTF.

The J gene is TRBJ1-1, the V gene TRBV14; possibly TRBD1 for D (5 bases). Germline-derived CDR1 and CDR2 are SGHDN and FVKESK. Trimming stripped 3 bases from V and 4 bases from J, with 15 bases between. This CDR3 comprises 15 residues. CDR3 loop: CASSHQGFGFTEAFF. The DNA of the CDR3 is TGTGCCAGCAGCCATCAGGGTTTCGGCTTCACTGAAGCTTTCTTT.